Each of the 12 T cell receptor beta chains below was sequenced from the same sample in a study of shared clonotypes between healthy human individuals. Clones were sequenced by immunoSEQ multiplex PCR, and TCRdb holds only the in-frame ones, with some missing. The data show 450,000 to 500,000 clones, 70% to 85% seen once. Sequenced input: PBMCs. Receptors were obtained from a woman in her forties in good health. Some clones in this sample may be carry-over from other donors' samples.

V usage is TRBV18 and J usage is TRBJ2-7; D is undetermined. Germline assignment: CDR1 KGHSH and CDR2 LQKENI. The CDR3 covers 14 residues. V was shortened by 0 bases and J by 2 bases, with 8 bases between the two germline ends. In DNA form, the CDR3 reads TGTGCCAGCTCACCACCAGGGCTTCCCTACGAGCAGTACTTC. Amino acids: CASSPPGLPYEQYF.

The chain joins TRBV7-6 to TRBJ2-7; 9 positions agree with TRBD2. The CDR3 sequence is 17 residues long. Germline CDR1 reads SGHVS; CDR2 reads FNYEAQ. Germline trimming cut 2 bases from V and 4 bases from J; bases unmatched to any gene: 12. The CDR3 spells CASSLMLAGRKGYEQYF. The DNA of the CDR3 is TGTGCCAGCAGCTTAATGCTAGCGGGGCGAAAGGGTTACGAGCAGTACTTC.

About this clone itself: Other DNA sequences from this sample encode an identical CDR3 as well. This rearrangement joins TRBV19 to TRBJ2-7, with a possible D match to TRBD2 (6 bases). Deletions cut 4 bases from V and 3 bases from J, with 10 bases between. CDR1 and CDR2 from the germline V gene are LNHDA and SQIVND (reference sequence). CDR3 length: 13 amino acids. In nucleotides, the CDR3 is TGTGCCAGTAGTAGGACCGGGGGCTACGAGCAGTACTTC. This codes for CASSRTGGYEQYF.

In this sample, this clone turned up a few times. The chain links TRBV6-5 to TRBJ1-1; a weak D match, TRBD1 (6 bases). Trimming took off 6 bases at V and 3 bases at J, with 14 bases between the two ends. The CDR3 has 14 amino acids. Germline loops: CDR1 MNHEY, CDR2 SVGAGI. The CDR3, as DNA: TGTGCCAGCAGCCCGACCACAGGGTACACTGAAGCTTTCTTT. Encoded protein: CASSPTTGYTEAFF.

The genes are TRBV27 and TRBJ1-2; 8 bases map to TRBD1. Germline V CDR1 and CDR2: MNHEY, SMNVEV (reference sequence). The CDR3 has 15 residues. The ends lost 1 base at V and 7 bases at J; junction bases unmatched: 8. The CDR3 loop is CASSLLVRGLGGYTF. The CDR3 DNA sequence: TGTGCCAGCAGTTTATTAGTCAGGGGGCTGGGTGGCTACACCTTC.

This clone was observed a single time. The rearrangement joins TRBV30 to TRBJ1-2; D is perhaps TRBD1 (5 bases). Germline V gene data show CDR1 as GTSNPN and CDR2 as SVGIG (reference sequence). Trimming shortened V by 0 bases and J by 5 bases, and 28 bases separated the two germline ends. The CDR3 runs to 19 residues. The CDR3 here is CAWSVFRGDFIRMAYGYTF. The CDR3 coding sequence is TGTGCCTGGAGTGTATTCCGCGGGGACTTCATTCGTATGGCGTATGGCTACACCTTC.

The chain has TRBV9 and TRBJ2-1; TRBD2 matches 10 bases. This CDR3 has 15 residues. Germline-derived CDR1 and CDR2 are SGDLS and YYNGEE. J was trimmed by 2 bases and V by 4 bases; bases with no gene match: 3. CDR3 bases: TGTGCCAGCAGCTTAGCGGGAGGACCCTACAATGAGCAGTTCTTC. Protein: CASSLAGGPYNEQFF.

The chain employs TRBV11-2 and TRBJ2-1; D perhaps matches TRBD1 (5 bases). The CDR3 runs 15 residues. V was cut by 5 bases and J by 6 bases, with 17 bases left in between. Germline lookup yields CDR1 SGHAT and CDR2 FQNNGV. Written as DNA, the CDR3 is TGTGCCAGCAGCCCAGTAAGGGGTTGGGGCAATGAGCAGTTCTTC. Amino acids: CASSPVRGWGNEQFF.

CDR3 bases: TGTGCCAGCAGTAAAACCTGGACACAATACACCGGGGAGCTGTTTTTT. Residues: CASSKTWTQYTGELFF. V usage is TRBV27 and J usage is TRBJ2-2; D perhaps matches TRBD1 (5 bases). The germline V gene has CDR1 MNHEY and CDR2 SMNVEV (reference sequence). V lost 5 bases to trimming and J lost 3 bases, with 16 bases between them. CDR3 length equals 16 residues.

The rearrangement joins TRBV5-4 to TRBJ2-3, with no clear D. Germline CDR1 SGHNT, CDR2 YYREEE (reference sequence). CDR3 length equals 14 residues. The germline V and J ends were trimmed by 4 bases and 6 bases, with 15 bases remaining between them. In DNA, the CDR3 is TGTGCCAGCAGCCCCTCATTACGGGCGGATACGCAGTATTTT. This codes for CASSPSLRADTQYF.

This clone was seen more than once but under ten times. CDR3 region: CASGQGGTEAFF. The CDR3 DNA sequence: TGCGCCAGCGGACAAGGGGGCACTGAAGCTTTCTTT. The V gene is TRBV5-1, the J gene TRBJ1-1; the D gene is possibly TRBD1 (6 bases). The CDR3 covers 12 residues. Between the trimmed V and J ends, which lost 7 bases and 4 bases, there was a span of 11 bases. The germline gives CDR1 SGHRS, CDR2 YFSETQ.

This chain connects TRBV5-8 to TRBJ1-5, with D uncertain. V was pared by 2 bases and J by 3 bases, with 15 bases between. CDR1 and CDR2 from the germline V gene are SGHTS and YDEGEE. The CDR3 has 16 residues. The CDR3 loop is CASSFQGRSANQPQHF. Here the CDR3 DNA reads TGTGCCAGCAGCTTTCAAGGGAGGTCCGCCAATCAGCCCCAGCATTTT.